The text below deals with one T cell receptor (beta chain). This clonotype was observed a few times. What this receptor recognizes is not known. There are no base qualities to consult, and no much larger clone falls within one base. This sample was included in a study of blood T cells in healthy people across ages (dated by TCRdb to the mid-2010s). With respect to the entire study: In model experiments, template switching captured roughly one uniquely barcoded TCR beta cDNA molecule for every two T cells. The study measured age-related changes in TCR beta repertoire diversity using deep sequencing normalized with unique cDNA molecular identifiers. Donors were grouped into four age groups: young (average about 15 years), middle-aged (around 39), aged (approximately 67) and long-lived (about 90). Using the same blood draw, the study looked at two additional independent replicas of 1 million unique cDNA reads for two donors, one aged 18 to 30 and the other aged 80 or older.

The germline ends are 8 bases apart after V is trimmed by 2 bases and J by 0 bases. CDR1 DFQATT and CDR2 SNEGSKA were looked up in the germline V gene (reference sequence). Including the terminal cysteine and phenylalanine, the CDR3 comprises 14 residues. The entry retains the CDR3 DNA only, 42 bases that are in frame from base 1. What the authors observed across the whole study: Since profiling was done on bulk unsorted PBMCs, naive and antigen-experienced compartments could not be conclusively compared. Because the CMV infection status of the donors was unknown, age-related changes in expanded clonotypes may potentially have been confounded. Compared with the aged group, more naive CD4+ T cells, fewer expanded clones and increased TCR diversity were shown by the long-lived group, suggesting age selection. As age increased, observed TCR beta diversity per million T cells dropped in a roughly linear way, and a significant reduction was already evident by age approximately 40. There was a strong correlation between observed TCR beta diversity and the percentage of naive T cells measured by flow cytometry. Estimates of total diversity based on one million sequenced T cells were considered lower bounds and underestimates.

Library creation used 5' RACE. These reads were obtained on an Illumina HiSeq 2500. A second PCR of about 6 to 11 cycles was run with a J-beta primer mix and a sample-barcoded 5' primer. Each TCR beta cDNA molecule received a unique molecular identifier from a template-switch 5' adaptor carrying 12 random nucleotides. At least 3 million CDR3-containing paired-end reads were obtained from each sample. All of the RNA was converted into first-strand cDNA using the Mint cDNA synthesis kit, with a TRBC-specific oligonucleotide serving as the primer. After uracil-DNA glycosylase treatment, a first 18-cycle PCR used universal primers M1SS and BC2_uni_R on all cDNA. The paper's data handling went like this. Each sample was normalized by randomly selecting 1 million high-quality reads, each carrying a distinct molecular identifier. Reads sharing molecular identifiers were discarded rather than binned into consensus sequences. CDR3 identification, clonotype clustering and error correction used MiTCR with a Q25 quality threshold and the strictest error-elimination algorithm. A nonparametric unseen species model using Euler transformation provided a lower-bound estimate of total TCR beta diversity. The public reads were reanalyzed by TCRdb: fastp trimming at Q25, MiXCR alignment, in-frame beta chains only. Rows are combined by CDR3 protein, so each entry shows the most common genes and DNA. These V and J calls are TCRdb output, not the study's own analysis. This sample comprises some 940,000 distinct CDR3 sequences, under 35% of them detected only once. The top ten constitute about 9.4% of the sample.

The roughly 38 donors, aged about 6 to 100 years, were systemically healthy Caucasian individuals from Russia. Roughly 9 milliliters of peripheral blood were drawn from each donor into EDTA-treated Vacutainer tubes. Ficoll-Paque density-gradient centrifugation was used to isolate PBMCs, with at least 7 million per sample. Trizol reagent was used to extract total RNA from the PBMCs, yielding at least 5.5 micrograms per sample. The percentages of naive CD45RAhigh/CD27high T cells were determined by flow cytometry on a PBMC aliquot from every donor. Separately, the same data were catalogued under a study of T cells of mothers and their children. According to the second study: Donors were nine systemically healthy Caucasian individuals: three mothers and their six children. cDNA synthesis consumed the entire amount of extracted RNA, loaded at 1.5 ug RNA in each 15 ul reaction. Sample barcodes and 2-4 random nucleotides were added via the M1S primer in the second PCR. Over 8.5 million TCR beta CDR3 reads were obtained for each mother, and approximately 2.9 million reads were obtained for each child. In both related and unrelated pairs, thymic selection shapes the output of TCR recombination in a similar way, with inherited differences having only a minor effect. Normalized repertoire overlap was always slightly but never significantly higher in related than unrelated mother-child pairs. With a sensitivity of approximately 92 clones per million clonotypes, no persistent microchimeric T cell clones were detected. Deep NGS was used in the study to compare the TCR beta repertoires of mothers and children and to look for features that separate related mother-child pairs from unrelated individuals. Mothers averaged approximately 40 +/- 4 years of age and children averaged around 10 +/- 4 years. Libraries were sequenced on Illumina HiSeq 2000 with 100+100 nt paired-end reads after adapter ligation with NEBNext reagents. To prevent cross-contamination, the mother and child libraries were prepared a month apart and were sequenced in separate runs. For each donor, between roughly 450,000 and 2,200,000 distinct TCR beta clonotypes were identified. Naive TCR beta clonotypes were estimated from low-frequency clonotypes matched to each donor's FACS-determined naive share, without sorting.

Sequenced material: blood. Recombination linked TRBV20-1 to TRBJ2-1; no D segment can be confidently identified. This clonotype was sampled from a woman aged 40 to 55 in good health. The sequence in DNA is TGCAGTGCTAGATCCCTGAGCTCCTACAATGAGCAGTTCTTC. The encoded protein is CSARSLSSYNEQFF.